This is a list of T cell receptor beta chains from one sample in a study of cytomegalovirus exposure and HLA in healthy donors. Some clones are missing from TCRdb's copy, which holds only in-frame ones; the method was immunoSEQ multiplex PCR. The data contain tens of thousands of clones, 72% of them singletons. The sample was PBMCs. The receptors come from a woman between 50 and 59 years old in good health and CMV-seronegative. The CDR3 runs from the conserved cysteine through the conserved F or W. The order of the fields is V gene, J gene, D gene, clone size, CDR3 length, CDR3 DNA, CDR3 protein. D genes are given only for firm matches. A clone size is listed for some rows: how often the clone was seen (once, few, many), or a class if it is expanded.

V gene: TRBV10-3
J gene: TRBJ1-4
D gene: .
clone size: .
CDR3 length: 12
CDR3 DNA: TGTGCCATCAGTGTTGAGAATGAAAAACTGTTTTTT
CDR3 protein: CAISVENEKLFF

V gene: TRBV19
J gene: TRBJ2-1
D gene: TRBD2
clone size: .
CDR3 length: 19
CDR3 DNA: TGTGCCAGTAGCCTACGAGGGGTGAGGACTAGCGGGAGAAGTAATGAGCAGTTCTTC
CDR3 protein: CASSLRGVRTSGRSNEQFF

V gene: TRBV19
J gene: TRBJ1-5
D gene: .
clone size: .
CDR3 length: 15
CDR3 DNA: TGTGCCAGTAGAAAGGACAGTAAACACAATCAGCCCCAGCATTTT
CDR3 protein: CASRKDSKHNQPQHF

V gene: TRBV7-8
J gene: TRBJ2-7
D gene: TRBD1
clone size: few
CDR3 length: 16
CDR3 DNA: TGTGCCAGCAGCTCGGGAGGGGGACAGGGGGCCTACGAGCAGTACTTC
CDR3 protein: CASSSGGGQGAYEQYF

V gene: TRBV11-2
J gene: TRBJ2-2
D gene: .
clone size: .
CDR3 length: 15
CDR3 DNA: TGTGCCAGCACCCTTAGGGGGGGCGACACCGGGGAGCTGTTTTTT
CDR3 protein: CASTLRGGDTGELFF

V gene: TRBV15
J gene: TRBJ1-6
D gene: .
clone size: .
CDR3 length: 16
CDR3 DNA: TGTGCCACCAGCAGAGATGGGGACTTGGGAAATTCACCCCTCCACTTT
CDR3 protein: CATSRDGDLGNSPLHF

V gene: TRBV27
J gene: TRBJ1-5
D gene: .
clone size: .
CDR3 length: 14
CDR3 DNA: TGTGCCAGCAGGAGCGAATATAGCAATCAGCCCCAGCATTTT
CDR3 protein: CASRSEYSNQPQHF

V gene: TRBV7-3
J gene: TRBJ2-3
D gene: .
clone size: .
CDR3 length: 13
CDR3 DNA: TGTGCCAGCAGCTTTGGGGCCGCAGATACGCAGTATTTT
CDR3 protein: CASSFGAADTQYF

V gene: TRBV6-5
J gene: TRBJ1-5
D gene: .
clone size: once
CDR3 length: 13
CDR3 DNA: TGTGCCAGCAGTGTACAGGGTGAACAGCCCCAGCATTTT
CDR3 protein: CASSVQGEQPQHF

V gene: TRBV6-1
J gene: TRBJ1-5
D gene: TRBD1
clone size: .
CDR3 length: 15
CDR3 DNA: TGTGCCAGCAGTGAAGGACAGGGAGGCAATCAGCCCCAGCATTTT
CDR3 protein: CASSEGQGGNQPQHF

V gene: TRBV6-1
J gene: TRBJ2-3
D gene: .
clone size: .
CDR3 length: 16
CDR3 DNA: TGTGCCAGCAGTGAACGTGGGAATGAGGGGGCAGATACGCAGTATTTT
CDR3 protein: CASSERGNEGADTQYF

V gene: TRBV18
J gene: TRBJ2-7
D gene: .
clone size: .
CDR3 length: 12
CDR3 DNA: TGTGCCAGCTCACTGACAGAATACGAGCAGTACTTC
CDR3 protein: CASSLTEYEQYF

V gene: TRBV11-2
J gene: TRBJ2-3
D gene: .
clone size: .
CDR3 length: 11
CDR3 DNA: TGTGCCAGAGCCCGCCTAGATACGCAGTATTTT
CDR3 protein: CARARLDTQYF

V gene: TRBV28
J gene: TRBJ1-1
D gene: .
clone size: few
CDR3 length: 12
CDR3 DNA: TGTGCCAGCGGTGAGATGAACACTGAAGCTTTCTTT
CDR3 protein: CASGEMNTEAFF

V gene: TRBV10-3
J gene: TRBJ2-5
D gene: .
clone size: .
CDR3 length: 13
CDR3 DNA: TGTGCCATTTACCCAGGGAATGGGGAGACCCAGTACTTC
CDR3 protein: CAIYPGNGETQYF

V gene: TRBV19
J gene: TRBJ2-7
D gene: TRBD1
clone size: .
CDR3 length: 13
CDR3 DNA: TGTGCCAGTAGTATGACAGGGGGGTACGAGCAGTACTTC
CDR3 protein: CASSMTGGYEQYF

V gene: TRBV7-2
J gene: TRBJ2-1
D gene: TRBD1
clone size: .
CDR3 length: 16
CDR3 DNA: TGTGCCAGCAGCTTAGGTGGTGGAGACAGGGCAAGTGAGCAGTTCTTC
CDR3 protein: CASSLGGGDRASEQFF

V gene: TRBV6-1
J gene: TRBJ1-1
D gene: TRBD1
clone size: .
CDR3 length: 10
CDR3 DNA: TGTGCCACGCGGACAGGGATGGCTTTCTTT
CDR3 protein: CATRTGMAFF

V gene: TRBV5-1
J gene: TRBJ2-7
D gene: TRBD2
clone size: .
CDR3 length: 15
CDR3 DNA: TGCGCCAGCAGCCCACGGACTAGCGGGAGTTACGAGCAGTACTTC
CDR3 protein: CASSPRTSGSYEQYF

V gene: TRBV30
J gene: TRBJ2-1
D gene: TRBD2
clone size: .
CDR3 length: 16
CDR3 DNA: TGTGCCTGGAGTGGAGGGAGGGCCGTAACCTACAATGAGCAGTTCTTC
CDR3 protein: CAWSGGRAVTYNEQFF

V gene: TRBV6-4
J gene: TRBJ2-7
D gene: .
clone size: .
CDR3 length: 12
CDR3 DNA: TGTGCCAGCTCGGCGGGGTCCTACGAGCAGTACTTC
CDR3 protein: CASSAGSYEQYF

V gene: TRBV5-4
J gene: TRBJ2-3
D gene: .
clone size: few
CDR3 length: 10
CDR3 DNA: TGTGCCAGCAGCTTGCGGTGCAAGTATTTT
CDR3 protein: CASSLRCKYF

V gene: TRBV5-1
J gene: TRBJ2-2
D gene: TRBD1
clone size: .
CDR3 length: 14
CDR3 DNA: TGCGCCAGCACCCGGACAGGGGGAAGCGGGGAGCTGTTTTTT
CDR3 protein: CASTRTGGSGELFF

V gene: TRBV7-2
J gene: TRBJ2-3
D gene: .
clone size: once
CDR3 length: 12
CDR3 DNA: TGTGCCAGCAGCACCTACCAAGATACGCAGTATTTT
CDR3 protein: CASSTYQDTQYF

V gene: TRBV6-1
J gene: TRBJ2-1
D gene: .
clone size: .
CDR3 length: 16
CDR3 DNA: TGTGCCAGCAGTGAAGGGCAGGGGTACTCCTACAATGAGCAGTTCTTC
CDR3 protein: CASSEGQGYSYNEQFF

V gene: TRBV5-5
J gene: TRBJ1-4
D gene: TRBD1
clone size: few
CDR3 length: 15
CDR3 DNA: TGTGCCAGCAGCGCCATGGGACAGTCTAATGAAAAACTGTTTTTT
CDR3 protein: CASSAMGQSNEKLFF

V gene: TRBV27
J gene: TRBJ2-7
D gene: TRBD2
clone size: few
CDR3 length: 16
CDR3 DNA: TGTGCCAGCAGTTTGTACGGGGGGGTATCCTCTAACGAGCAGTACTTC
CDR3 protein: CASSLYGGVSSNEQYF

V gene: TRBV6-5
J gene: TRBJ2-3
D gene: .
clone size: .
CDR3 length: 15
CDR3 DNA: TGTGCCAGCAGTTACGAGGGTCCAGACACAGATACGCAGTATTTT
CDR3 protein: CASSYEGPDTDTQYF

V gene: TRBV7-8
J gene: TRBJ1-3
D gene: .
clone size: .
CDR3 length: 16
CDR3 DNA: TGTGCCAGCAGCACGTCGAGCGGGGACGCTGGAAACACCATATATTTT
CDR3 protein: CASSTSSGDAGNTIYF

V gene: TRBV5-6
J gene: TRBJ1-5
D gene: .
clone size: .
CDR3 length: 11
CDR3 DNA: TGTGCCCTACCCCTTGGTCAGCCCCAGCATTTT
CDR3 protein: CALPLGQPQHF

V gene: TRBV19
J gene: TRBJ2-2
D gene: .
clone size: .
CDR3 length: 15
CDR3 DNA: TGTGCCAGTAGTTCCCCCTCTAGAGATAGCGGGGAGCTGTTTTTT
CDR3 protein: CASSSPSRDSGELFF

V gene: TRBV29-1
J gene: TRBJ2-7
D gene: TRBD1
clone size: .
CDR3 length: 14
CDR3 DNA: TGCAGCGTTGGCGGGACAGGGCCTTCCTACGAGCAGTACTTC
CDR3 protein: CSVGGTGPSYEQYF

V gene: TRBV28
J gene: TRBJ2-5
D gene: TRBD1
clone size: .
CDR3 length: 15
CDR3 DNA: TGTGCCAGCAGACCCCTGACAGGGGGCGCGGAGACCCAGTACTTC
CDR3 protein: CASRPLTGGAETQYF

V gene: TRBV9
J gene: TRBJ1-4
D gene: .
clone size: few
CDR3 length: 15
CDR3 DNA: TGTGCCAGCAGCGTAGAAGCGGGCGGCCATGAAAAACTGTTTTTT
CDR3 protein: CASSVEAGGHEKLFF

V gene: TRBV30
J gene: TRBJ1-1
D gene: .
clone size: .
CDR3 length: 10
CDR3 DNA: TGTGCCTGGACGCCGGGGGGCCCTTTCTTT
CDR3 protein: CAWTPGGPFF

V gene: TRBV4-3
J gene: TRBJ2-4
D gene: TRBD1
clone size: .
CDR3 length: 15
CDR3 DNA: TGCGCCAGCAGCCAGATGACAGGGAACGGAAACATTCAGTACTTC
CDR3 protein: CASSQMTGNGNIQYF

V gene: TRBV5-8
J gene: TRBJ1-2
D gene: .
clone size: few
CDR3 length: 14
CDR3 DNA: TGTGCCAGCAGCTTAAGTCCCTCGAACGGTGGCTACACCTTC
CDR3 protein: CASSLSPSNGGYTF

V gene: TRBV6-6
J gene: TRBJ1-6
D gene: TRBD1
clone size: .
CDR3 length: 13
CDR3 DNA: TGTGCCAGCAAACGGGACAGCAATTCACCCCTCCACTTT
CDR3 protein: CASKRDSNSPLHF

V gene: TRBV28
J gene: TRBJ2-7
D gene: .
clone size: .
CDR3 length: 13
CDR3 DNA: TGTGCCAGCAGTTTACAGGCGGGATACGAGCAGTACTTC
CDR3 protein: CASSLQAGYEQYF

V gene: TRBV9
J gene: TRBJ2-5
D gene: .
clone size: once
CDR3 length: 12
CDR3 DNA: TGTGCCAGCAGTTCAGGGTTGGAGACCCAGTACTTC
CDR3 protein: CASSSGLETQYF

V gene: TRBV9
J gene: TRBJ2-3
D gene: TRBD2
clone size: few
CDR3 length: 14
CDR3 DNA: TGTGCCAGCAGCGTTAGCGGGGCTGGAGATACGCAGTATTTT
CDR3 protein: CASSVSGAGDTQYF

V gene: TRBV6-5
J gene: TRBJ2-7
D gene: TRBD1
clone size: few
CDR3 length: 15
CDR3 DNA: TGTGCCAGCAGTTACTCCCAGGGGGTCGGCTACGAGCAGTACTTC
CDR3 protein: CASSYSQGVGYEQYF

V gene: TRBV6-6
J gene: TRBJ2-1
D gene: TRBD1
clone size: .
CDR3 length: 15
CDR3 DNA: TGTGCCAGCAGTTCCCCGGGACAGGGGCTAACGGAGCAGTTCTTC
CDR3 protein: CASSSPGQGLTEQFF

V gene: TRBV4-3
J gene: TRBJ2-3
D gene: TRBD2
clone size: .
CDR3 length: 17
CDR3 DNA: TGCGCCAGCAGCCAAGATCGGTCTAGCGGGCGCACAGATACGCAGTATTTT
CDR3 protein: CASSQDRSSGRTDTQYF

V gene: TRBV6-1
J gene: TRBJ2-5
D gene: TRBD2
clone size: .
CDR3 length: 14
CDR3 DNA: TGTGCCAGCATTACTAGCGCCACCCAAGAGACCCAGTACTTC
CDR3 protein: CASITSATQETQYF

V gene: TRBV6-6
J gene: TRBJ2-1
D gene: TRBD1
clone size: .
CDR3 length: 15
CDR3 DNA: TGTGCCAGCATCACGGGGACAGGGGGCTACAATGAGCAGTTCTTC
CDR3 protein: CASITGTGGYNEQFF

V gene: TRBV9
J gene: TRBJ2-3
D gene: .
clone size: .
CDR3 length: 15
CDR3 DNA: TGTGCCAGCAGCGTAGATAGGCTAGCCGCAGATACGCAGTATTTT
CDR3 protein: CASSVDRLAADTQYF

V gene: TRBV4-3
J gene: TRBJ2-7
D gene: .
clone size: .
CDR3 length: 13
CDR3 DNA: TGCGCCAGCAGCCAGGGCGGGTCTCGGGGGCAGTACTTC
CDR3 protein: CASSQGGSRGQYF

V gene: TRBV21-1
J gene: TRBJ1-1
D gene: .
clone size: .
CDR3 length: 17
CDR3 DNA: TGTGCCAGCAGCAAAAAACCCCAGTGGCAGAAGAACACTGAAGCTTTCTTT
CDR3 protein: CASSKKPQWQKNTEAFF